One and the same sample provided the 5 T cell receptor beta chains below, sequenced in a study of T cell clonality in common variable immunodeficiency. Libraries were prepared by immunoSEQ multiplex PCR; TCRdb keeps only in-frame clonotypes and omits some of them. The sample yields under 40,000 clones, without any singletons. General study points: Reportedly, TCR beta sequences from common variable immunodeficiency showed fewer deletions and N-nucleotide insertions.

These TCRs' antigens remain unknown. The sequencing input was peripheral blood mononuclear cells. The receptor set was obtained from a human donor with common variable immunodeficiency.

This clone was picked up many times. The read terminates 3 residues ahead of where the CDR3 ends, so the germline J gene completes it. The chain links TRBV7-8 to TRBJ1-2; TRBD1 might be the D (6 bases). The V and J ends lost 5 bases and 4 bases respectively, with 14 bases between them. The length of the CDR3 is 14 residues. CDR1 is SGHVS and CDR2 is FQNEAQ in the germline V gene. CDR3 bases read: TGTGCCAGCAGCCCCCAGGGGCAGGCCTATGGC. Encoded protein: CASSPQGQAYG. The CDR3, in full, reads CASSPQGQAYGYTF.

This clone showed up just a few times. The read comes to an end 3 residues before the CDR3 does, leaving the germline J gene to fill in the end. This chain joins TRBV7-9 and TRBJ1-2, with 7 bases fitting TRBD1. The CDR3 spans 14 residues. V was clipped by 5 bases and J by 4 bases; unmatched bases: 7. Germline CDR1 SEHNR, CDR2 FQNEAQ (reference sequence). CDR3 residues: CASSPDRYLYGYTF. Incomplete CDR3 DNA: TGTGCCAGCAGCCCGGACAGGTACCTCTATGGC. Full variable domain (remainder filled in from reference TRBV7-9 and TRBJ1-2): DTGVSQNPRHKITKRGQNVTFRCDPISEHNRLYWYRQTLGQGPEFLTYFQNEAQLEKSRLLSDRFSAERPKGSFSTLEIQRTEQGDSAMYLCASSPDRYLYGYTFGSGTRLTVV.

This clone turned up a few times. The CDR3 extends 3 residues past the end of the read, so its final part is completed from the germline J gene. The rearrangement links TRBV6-2 or TRBV6-3 to TRBJ2-7; maybe TRBD2 (6 bases). In germline, CDR1 is MNHEY, CDR2 SVGEGT. Deletions cut 2 bases from V and 5 bases from J, with 16 bases between. CDR3 length equals 15 residues. The CDR3 sequence is CASSYSGPPGDEQYF. The DNA read from the CDR3 is TGTGCCAGCAGTTACAGTGGCCCCCCGGGGGACGAG.

About this clone itself: The read ends 3 residues shy of where the CDR3 ends; the end is completed using the germline J gene. The chain couples TRBV20-1 to TRBJ2-1, with 14 bases aligning to TRBD2. This CDR3 region has 17 residues. Unmatched junction bases numbered 7, after V lost 6 bases and J lost 0 bases. CDR1 is DFQATT and CDR2 is SNEGSKA in the germline V gene (reference sequence). The DNA read from the CDR3 is TGCAGTGCAAAGACTAGCGGGGGGGGCAGCTCCTACAATGAG. It codes for CSAKTSGGGSSYNE. The entire CDR3 sequence reads CSAKTSGGGSSYNEQFF.

In regard to this clone: The CDR3 end lies 3 residues beyond the end of the read and is filled in from the germline J gene. The V call is TRBV6-1, the J call TRBJ1-2, with 10 bases lining up with TRBD1. CDR1 MNHNS and CDR2 SASEGT come from the germline V gene. The length of the CDR3 is 16 residues. The junction had 10 bases not matched to a gene; V was cut back by 2 bases and J by 7 bases. CDR3 in amino acids: CASSERGTGASRGYTF. CDR3 bases read: TGTGCCAGCAGTGAAAGGGGGACAGGGGCCTCCCGTGGC.